The 23 T cell receptor beta chains in this list originate from one sample, sequenced in a study of shared clonotypes between healthy human individuals. The repertoire was sequenced with immunoSEQ multiplex PCR; TCRdb's copy has only in-frame clones and lacks some. The repertoire includes around 510,000 clones, approximately 95% of them detected once, and about 0.06% sits in the top ten. The sequencing sample was made of naive CD4+ T cells sorted from blood. Subset of the sample: CD45RA+ positively selected. The receptors derive from a woman between 25 and 40 years old in good health.

The chain combines TRBV7-3 with TRBJ1-2, with TRBD1 identical over 9 bases. The CDR3 contains 13 residues. Germline assignment: CDR1 SGHTA and CDR2 FQGTGA. V lost 4 bases to trimming and J lost 8 bases; unmatched junction nucleotides: 5. CDR3 protein: CASSSQGARGYTF. In DNA form, the CDR3 reads TGTGCCAGCAGCTCACAGGGGGCGCGAGGCTACACCTTC. Together with reference TRBV7-3 and TRBJ1-2, the CDR3 gives the full variable domain: GAGVSQTPSNKVTEKGKYVELRCDPISGHTALYWYRQSLGQGPEFLIYFQGTGAADDSGLPNDRFFAVRPEGSVSTLKIQRTERGDSAVYLCASSSQGARGYTFGSGTRLTVV.

The CDR3 sequence: CASSTRQDEQYF. CDR3 bases: TGTGCCAGCAGCACTCGTCAGGACGAGCAGTACTTC. This sequence joins TRBV5-4 and TRBJ2-7, with D unclear. The CDR3 loop spans 12 amino acids. The V gene lost 4 bases and the J gene lost 5 bases, with 10 bases spanning the gap. Germline V gene lookup returns CDR1 SGHNT and CDR2 YYREEE (reference sequence).

This chain uses TRBV2 with TRBJ1-6; no clear D. Trimming took off 6 bases at V and 9 bases at J, with 9 bases between the two ends. The germline V gene encodes CDR1 SNHLY and CDR2 FYNNEI. The CDR3 is 12 residues long. CDR3 nucleotides: TGTGCCAGCAGGGGCCGAGCTTCACCCCTCCACTTT. Its protein product is CASRGRASPLHF. Looking up the rest from reference TRBV2 and TRBJ1-6 gives the full variable domain: EPEVTQTPSHQVTQMGQEVILRCVPISNHLYFYWYRQILGQKVEFLVSFYNNEISEKSEIFDDQFSVERPDGSNFTLKIRSTKLEDSAMYFCASRGRASPLHFGNGTRLTVT.

The chain carries TRBV10-3 and TRBJ2-3, with a weak D call TRBD1 (5 bases). CDR1 ENHRY and CDR2 SYGVKD come from the germline V gene. Trimming cost V 3 bases and J 4 bases, with 5 bases left between them. The CDR3 contains 12 residues. CDR3 in DNA: TGTGCCATCAGTGAAGGGGCAGATACGCAGTATTTT. It specifies CAISEGADTQYF.

The rearrangement uses TRBV25-1 and TRBJ1-1; 7 bases agree with TRBD1. CDR1 MGHDK and CDR2 SYGVNS come from the germline V gene. V trimming: 6 bases; J trimming: 3 bases; junction bases outside the gene matches: 1. The CDR3 is 12 residues long. CDR3 in amino acids: CASSRGYTEAFF. CDR3 in DNA: TGTGCCAGCAGCAGGGGGTACACTGAAGCTTTCTTT.

V and J are TRBV5-8 and TRBJ2-1; possible D gene TRBD1, 7 bases. V gave up 4 bases and J gave up 8 bases, with 22 bases separating them. The germline V gene has CDR1 SGHTS and CDR2 YDEGEE. This CDR3 contains 16 residues. CDR3 DNA: TGTGCCAGCAGCAAAGGACAGGTTCTGGGGGGTTATGAGCAGTTCTTC. It is translated as CASSKGQVLGGYEQFF.

The chain employs TRBV29-1 and TRBJ2-5; 8 positions match TRBD2. Looked up from germline, CDR1 is SQVTM and CDR2 is ANQGSEA. Unmatched junction bases numbered 5, after V lost 3 bases and J lost 5 bases. The CDR3 covers 13 residues. For the CDR3, the DNA is TGCAGCGTTGAGGGTCCGGGAGGGGAGACCCAGTACTTC. Translation: CSVEGPGGETQYF.

This chain joins TRBV13 and TRBJ2-3; D perhaps matches TRBD2 (6 bases). The CDR3 is 15 amino acids. The V end was cut by 2 bases, the J end by 2 bases, with 11 bases between. CDR1 and CDR2 (germline): PRHDT, FYEKMQ (reference sequence). The CDR3, as DNA: TGTGCCAGCAGCTTAAGGCGGGAATCCACAGATACGCAGTATTTT. Protein product: CASSLRRESTDTQYF. Full variable domain (missing parts from reference TRBV13 and TRBJ2-3): AAGVIQSPRHLIKEKRETATLKCYPIPRHDTVYWYQQGPGQDPQFLISFYEKMQSDKGSIPDRFSAQQFSDYHSELNMSSLELGDSALYFCASSLRRESTDTQYFGPGTRLTVL.

The chain combines TRBV12-5 with TRBJ1-1; 11 nucleotides agree with TRBD1. V gave up 0 bases and J gave up 5 bases; unmatched junction bases: 5. Germline V gene data show CDR1 as LGHNT and CDR2 as FRNRAP. This CDR3 spans 16 amino acids. CDR3: CASGLVLGQGGTEAFF. The CDR3 nucleotides are TGTGCTAGTGGTTTGGTATTGGGACAGGGGGGAACTGAAGCTTTCTTT.

The chain recombines TRBV9 with TRBJ1-4; D unclear. Germline V CDR1 and CDR2: SGDLS, YYNGEE. V shed 0 bases and J shed 7 bases, with 4 bases lying between them. The CDR3 extends over 12 amino acids. CDR3 DNA sequence: TGTGCCAGCAGCGTAGAGGGTGAAAAACTGTTTTTT. It yields the protein CASSVEGEKLFF.

This chain uses TRBV11-2 with TRBJ2-7; the match to TRBD2 covers 10 bases. CDR3 length equals 14 residues. Germline values: CDR1 SGHAT, CDR2 FQNNGV. Trimming removed 2 bases from V and 6 bases from J; junction bases left unmatched: 4. CDR3 nucleotide sequence: TGTGCCAGCAGCTTACTAGCGGGAGAATCCGAGCAGTACTTC. Its protein product is CASSLLAGESEQYF.

This clone was detected only once. The V call is TRBV30, the J call TRBJ2-2; 8 bases agree with TRBD1. This CDR3 comprises 13 residues. Trimming removed 4 bases from V and 6 bases from J; junction bases left unmatched: 4. Germline V gene data show CDR1 as GTSNPN and CDR2 as SVGIG (reference sequence). In nucleotides, the CDR3 is TGTGCCTGGACCAGGGGGCCTCCCGGGGAGCTGTTTTTT. Translating gives CAWTRGPPGELFF.

The chain employs TRBV18 and TRBJ2-3; tentative D call: TRBD2 (6 bases). The V end was cut by 4 bases, the J end by 3 bases, with 11 bases between. The CDR3 sequence is 14 residues long. In germline, CDR1 is KGHSH, CDR2 LQKENI. Written as DNA, the CDR3 is TGTGCCAGCTCACTAGAGCGGGCGACAGATACGCAGTATTTT. Residues: CASSLERATDTQYF.

This sequence joins TRBV7-6 and TRBJ2-2; D gene unclear. Between the trimmed V and J ends, which lost 1 base and 2 bases, there was a span of 5 bases. The CDR3 is 14 residues long. Germline-derived CDR1 and CDR2 are SGHVS and FNYEAQ. CDR3 DNA sequence: TGTGCCAGCAGCTTAGGATATAACACCGGGGAGCTGTTTTTT. Protein: CASSLGYNTGELFF. The full variable domain, rest sourced from reference TRBV7-6 and TRBJ2-2, is GAGVSQSPRYKVTKRGQDVALRCDPISGHVSLYWYRQALGQGPEFLTYFNYEAQQDKSGLPNDRFSAERPEGSISTLTIQRTEQRDSAMYRCASSLGYNTGELFFGEGSRLTVL.

The chain links TRBV30 to TRBJ2-1; 11 nucleotides line up with TRBD2. V lost 2 bases to trimming and J lost 7 bases; unmatched junction nucleotides: 4. The V gene's germline CDR1 is GTSNPN and CDR2 SVGIG (reference sequence). The CDR3 is made up of 14 amino acids. The CDR3 loop reads CAWSKLAGANEQFF. The DNA for the CDR3 is TGTGCCTGGAGTAAACTAGCGGGGGCAAATGAGCAGTTCTTC.

The chain recombines TRBV11-2 with TRBJ2-3, with 13 bases identical to TRBD2. CDR1 and CDR2 from the germline V gene are SGHAT and FQNNGV. This CDR3 is built from 15 residues. The V segment lost 5 bases and the J segment 8 bases; nucleotides outside the gene matches: 7. The CDR3 sequence is CASSPGLAGDGTQYF. The CDR3 DNA sequence: TGTGCCAGCAGCCCCGGACTAGCGGGAGACGGTACGCAGTATTTT.

The gene calls are TRBV15 and TRBJ2-6; D gene unclear. This CDR3 spans 14 amino acids. CDR1 is LNHNV, CDR2 YYDKDF, per germline (reference sequence). Deletions cut 3 bases from V and 4 bases from J, with 7 bases between. CDR3 coding DNA: TGTGCCACCAGCAGGGGCTCCGGGGCCAACGTCCTGACTTTC. Encoded protein: CATSRGSGANVLTF.

This chain connects TRBV11-3 to TRBJ2-1, with 10 positions matching TRBD1. CDR1 is SGHNT, CDR2 YENEEA, per germline. Trimming at V came to 1 base and at J to 7 bases, leaving 7 bases not matched to a gene. This CDR3 region has 16 residues. The CDR3 DNA follows: TGTGCCAGCAGCTTAGGGGGACAGGGGAACTATAATGAGCAGTTCTTC. Its translation is CASSLGGQGNYNEQFF.

This clone was seen a single time. The V and J genes are TRBV28 and TRBJ2-1; 10 bases line up with TRBD2. V shed 6 bases, J shed 8 bases, and the junction held 16 bases outside the gene matches. Per germline, CDR1 MDHEN and CDR2 SYDVKM. CDR3 length: 17 amino acids. Here the CDR3 DNA reads TGTGCCAGCAGCCCGATAGGACTAGCGGCCTTGGTGGATGAGCAGTTCTTC. Its translation is CASSPIGLAALVDEQFF.

This chain links TRBV7-2 with TRBJ1-2; the D gene is possibly TRBD1 (6 bases). CDR3 size: 15 residues. V dropped 1 base and J dropped 0 bases, with 9 bases sitting between them. Germline V CDR1 and CDR2: SGHTA, FQGNSA. CDR3: CASSLGTVTNYGYTF. The CDR3 coding sequence is TGTGCCAGCAGCTTAGGGACAGTTACTAACTATGGCTACACCTTC.

CDR3 sequence: CASSQGLAAGGAYTDTQYF. CDR3 coding DNA: TGCGCCAGCAGCCAGGGACTAGCGGCCGGGGGTGCTTACACAGATACGCAGTATTTT. The rearrangement joins TRBV4-1 to TRBJ2-3; 11 bases fit TRBD2. The V and J ends lost 3 bases and 2 bases, in that order; junction bases with no gene match: 13. The germline V gene has CDR1 MGHRA and CDR2 YSYEKL. The CDR3 spans 19 residues.

This rearrangement joins TRBV19 to TRBJ2-1, with a weak D call TRBD2 (5 bases). V lost 5 bases to trimming and J lost 8 bases, with 10 bases between them. The CDR3 loop spans 12 amino acids. Germline lookup yields CDR1 LNHDA and CDR2 SQIVND (reference sequence). The DNA of the CDR3 is TGTGCCAGTAGTCGGGATGGGGATGAGCAGTTCTTC. Translated: CASSRDGDEQFF.

V and J are TRBV19 and TRBJ2-2; perhaps D is TRBD1 or TRBD2 (5 bases each). Germline CDR1 LNHDA, CDR2 SQIVND (reference sequence). The CDR3 sequence is 16 residues long. Trimming stripped 3 bases from V and 5 bases from J, with 16 bases between. The CDR3 coding sequence is TGTGCCAGTAGTATCGAGGGCGTGAAGGGGACCGGGGAGCTGTTTTTT. Translated, it gives CASSIEGVKGTGELFF.